These 24 T cell receptor beta chains were sequenced from one sample in a study of shared clonotypes between healthy human individuals. The data were produced by immunoSEQ multiplex PCR, yet TCRdb's version contains in-frame clones alone and is incomplete. Seen here are over 1.4 million clones, more than 95% observed once, and the top ten hold about 1%. Sample: naive CD4+ T cells sorted from blood. The subset here: CD45RA+ positively selected. The receptors derive from a man aged 25 to 45 in good health.

The V gene is TRBV6-1, the J gene TRBJ1-2, with 7 bases identical to TRBD1. The trim removed 6 bases at V and 8 bases at J, leaving 9 bases unmatched. Per the germline V gene, CDR1 is MNHNS and CDR2 is SASEGT. The CDR3 totals 13 residues. CDR3 in DNA: TGTGCCAGCAGGGCTCGAGGGGGCCACGGCTACACCTTC. Its protein product is CASRARGGHGYTF.

J is TRBJ2-2 and V is TRBV5-1, with D tentatively TRBD1 (6 bases). The CDR3 consists of 13 residues. V was pared by 6 bases and J by 3 bases, with 9 bases between. Germline V lookup: CDR1 SGHRS, CDR2 YFSETQ. CDR3 nucleotide sequence: TGCGCCAGCAAGGGACAAGACACCGGGGAGCTGTTTTTT. Translating it yields CASKGQDTGELFF.

This clone appeared once. V and J are TRBV11-2 and TRBJ1-2, with no clear D. V was shortened by 1 base and J by 4 bases, with 10 bases between the two germline ends. CDR3 length: 14 amino acids. CDR1 and CDR2 from the germline V gene are SGHAT and FQNNGV. The chain's CDR3 is CASSLGGTIYGYTF. In nucleotides, the CDR3 is TGTGCCAGCAGCTTAGGGGGTACGATCTATGGCTACACCTTC.

This rearrangement joins TRBV5-1 to TRBJ2-2; 8 bases agree with TRBD1. CDR3 size: 20 residues. V lost 0 bases to trimming and J lost 2 bases; unmatched junction nucleotides: 15. Germline loops: CDR1 SGHRS, CDR2 YFSETQ. The CDR3 region is CASSLASNPRGPRNTGELFF. The CDR3 region has the DNA TGCGCCAGCAGCTTGGCCAGTAATCCCAGGGGGCCCCGAAACACCGGGGAGCTGTTTTTT.

This clone was counted once. The V gene is TRBV5-1, the J gene TRBJ2-5; 7 bases are a match to TRBD2. Germline loops: CDR1 SGHRS, CDR2 YFSETQ. CDR3 size: 15 residues. V dropped 4 bases and J dropped 5; count of bases not matched to a gene: 11. In DNA, the CDR3 is TGCGCCAGCAGCAGGGGCCAGGGAGGGGACGAGACCCAGTACTTC. Amino acid sequence: CASSRGQGGDETQYF.

The chain uses TRBV7-8 and TRBJ2-5; 7 bases are a match to TRBD2. Trimming cost V 6 bases and J 0 bases; bases outside gene matches: 7. This CDR3 is built from 15 residues. Germline V gene data show CDR1 as SGHVS and CDR2 as FQNEAQ. The CDR3: CASSSGGSYQETQYF. The CDR3 DNA reads TGTGCCAGCAGTTCGGGAGGATCGTACCAAGAGACCCAGTACTTC.

Comment on this clone: Other DNA sequences in the same sample also yield this CDR3. The rearrangement joins TRBV19 to TRBJ2-3; 10 bases line up with TRBD2. Per germline, CDR1 LNHDA and CDR2 SQIVND (reference sequence). V shed 3 bases and J 0 bases; nucleotides not matched to a gene: 0. This CDR3 region has 15 residues. The CDR3 loop reads CASSMTSGSTDTQYF. CDR3 DNA sequence: TGTGCCAGTAGTATGACTAGCGGGAGCACAGATACGCAGTATTTT.

The chain uses TRBV18 and TRBJ2-1, with 9 bases matching TRBD2. J gave up 1 base and V 0 bases, and 4 bases lay outside the gene matches. Germline assignment: CDR1 KGHSH and CDR2 LQKENI. This CDR3 region has 17 residues. CDR3 DNA sequence: TGTGCCAGCTCACCACCGGGACTAGCTTTATCCTACAATGAGCAGTTCTTC. Protein product: CASSPPGLALSYNEQFF. Together with reference TRBV18 and TRBJ2-1, the CDR3 gives the full variable domain: NAGVMQNPRHLVRRRGQEARLRCSPMKGHSHVYWYRQLPEEGLKFMVYLQKENIIDESGMPKERFSAEFPKEGPSILRIQQVVRGDSAAYFCASSPPGLALSYNEQFFGPGTRLTVL.

This clone was observed once. The chain recombines TRBV6-1 with TRBJ2-1, with D possibly being TRBD2 (6 bases). Trimming cost V 5 bases and J 0 bases, with 11 bases left between them. The CDR3 is made up of 15 amino acids. CDR1 and CDR2 (germline): MNHNS, SASEGT. The CDR3, as DNA: TGTGCCAGCAGTACGGACGGGAGCTCCTACAATGAGCAGTTCTTC. Its protein product is CASSTDGSSYNEQFF.

The V and J genes are TRBV5-5 and TRBJ2-5, with TRBD1 matching 10 bases. The CDR3 spans 15 residues. J lost 3 bases, V lost 5 bases, and 7 bases had no gene match. Germline assignment: CDR1 SGHKS and CDR2 YYEKEE (reference sequence). CDR3 DNA sequence: TGTGCCAGCAGTTACACCGGGACAGGGGAAGAGACCCAGTACTTC. Protein product: CASSYTGTGEETQYF.

This chain joins TRBV25-1 and TRBJ2-7; 7 bases agree with TRBD2. The ends lost 4 bases at V and 4 bases at J; junction bases unmatched: 7. The CDR3 runs 14 residues. Germline V gene sequence: CDR1 MGHDK, CDR2 SYGVNS. The CDR3 coding sequence is TGTGCCAGCAGTGGGGGGGGATTCGGTTACGAGCAGTACTTC. This sequence encodes CASSGGGFGYEQYF.

V gene TRBV20-1 combines with J gene TRBJ2-5; D call uncertain. Trimming removed 5 bases at V and 5 bases at J, with 6 bases between. The germline gives CDR1 DFQATT, CDR2 SNEGSKA (reference sequence). The CDR3 totals 10 residues. CDR3: CSAGTETQYF. The CDR3 nucleotides are TGCAGTGCTGGAACGGAGACCCAGTACTTC.

Notes on this clone: A read error may account for a junction end that differs from germline. V and J are TRBV7-7 and TRBJ2-2; D gene unclear. This CDR3 has 13 amino acids. CDR1 and CDR2 from the germline V gene are SSHAT and FNYEAQ (reference sequence). The chain's CDR3 is CASSLASTGELFF. The CDR3 DNA sequence: TGTGCTAGCAGCTTAGCTTCAACCGGGGAGCTGTTTTTT.

V is TRBV30 and J is TRBJ1-1; 10 bases are shared with TRBD1. There are 13 residues in the CDR3. Germline assignment: CDR1 GTSNPN and CDR2 SVGIG (reference sequence). V lost 3 bases and J lost 5; bases outside the gene matches: 3. CDR3 DNA: TGTGCCTGGAGGGGACAGGGGATGACTGAAGCTTTCTTT. This codes for CAWRGQGMTEAFF. Variable domain in full (rest from reference TRBV30 and TRBJ1-1): SQTIHQWPATLVQPVGSPLSLECTVEGTSNPNLYWYRQAAGRGLQLLFYSVGIGQISSEVPQNLSASRPQDRQFILSSKKLLLSDSGFYLCAWRGQGMTEAFFGQGTRLTVV.

The chain recombines TRBV5-4 with TRBJ1-2, with a weak D call TRBD1 (5 bases). Germline CDR1 SGHNT, CDR2 YYREEE (reference sequence). V lost 2 bases to trimming and J lost 8 bases, with 16 bases between them. The CDR3 is 14 residues long. The CDR3 bases are TGTGCCAGCAGCTTAAGTCGGGGGACTGAGGGCTACACCTTC. Protein: CASSLSRGTEGYTF.

This rearrangement joins TRBV5-1 to TRBJ2-1; TRBD2 agrees at 8 bases. The V gene end was trimmed by 0 bases and the J gene end by 2 bases; junction bases not matched to a gene: 7. This CDR3 contains 17 residues. CDR1 and CDR2 from the germline V gene are SGHRS and YFSETQ. The CDR3 DNA reads TGCGCCAGCAGCTTGGCCTACGGGGGGGCGCCCTACAATGAGCAGTTCTTC. It yields the protein CASSLAYGGAPYNEQFF.

The CDR3 region is CASLKLAGGPKNIQYF. The DNA for the CDR3 is TGTGCCAGCCTGAAACTAGCGGGAGGTCCCAAAAACATTCAGTACTTC. The rearrangement uses TRBV28 and TRBJ2-4, with TRBD2 matching 12 bases. V shed 8 bases, J shed 2 bases, and the junction held 7 bases outside the gene matches. This CDR3 comprises 16 residues. In germline, CDR1 is MDHEN, CDR2 SYDVKM.

This rearrangement joins TRBV19 to TRBJ1-1, with a possible D match to TRBD1 (5 bases). CDR1 is LNHDA, CDR2 SQIVND, per germline (reference sequence). V lost 1 base to trimming and J lost 8 bases, with 14 bases between them. The CDR3 sequence is 14 residues long. CDR3 nucleotide sequence: TGTGCCAGTAGTATAGTTGCAGGGAGGGTGGAAGCTTTCTTT. Translated, it gives CASSIVAGRVEAFF.

The V and J genes are TRBV10-2 and TRBJ2-2; D perhaps matches TRBD2 (6 bases). CDR3 length equals 14 residues. V lost 7 bases and J 6 bases, leaving 15 bases between the germline ends. The germline gives CDR1 WSHSY, CDR2 SAAADI. The chain's CDR3 is CASNPRASAGELFF. CDR3 coding DNA: TGCGCCAGCAACCCACGGGCTAGCGCCGGGGAGCTGTTTTTT.

This chain links TRBV29-1 with TRBJ1-4; no definite D call. Germline values: CDR1 SQVTM, CDR2 ANQGSEA. With 7 bases removed from V and 7 bases from J, the gap between germline ends came to 10 bases. The CDR3 totals 11 residues. The CDR3 loop reads CSAYDFEKLFF. The DNA for the CDR3 is TGCAGCGCTTACGATTTTGAAAAACTGTTTTTT.

DNA of the CDR3: TGCGCCAGCAGCCGAATCCGCAGGGAAAGCTACGAGCAGTACTTC. This gives the protein CASSRIRRESYEQYF. The chain employs TRBV4-1 and TRBJ2-7; possibly TRBD1 for D (5 bases). Germline V gives CDR1 MGHRA, CDR2 YSYEKL. Trimming left V 4 bases short and J 3 bases short, with 16 bases between. This CDR3 comprises 15 residues.

V gene TRBV5-8 combines with J gene TRBJ2-1, with 7 bases that match TRBD1. This CDR3 has 14 residues. The germline V gene encodes CDR1 SGHTS and CDR2 YDEGEE. J lost 8 bases, V lost 2 bases, and 7 bases had no gene match. The CDR3 coding sequence is TGTGCCAGCAGCTTACAGGGGACCACTTATGAGCAGTTCTTC. Encoded protein: CASSLQGTTYEQFF. The full variable domain, its missing parts supplied by reference TRBV5-8 and TRBJ2-1, is EAGVTQSPTHLIKTRGQQATLRCSPISGHTSVYWYQQALGLGLQFLLWYDEGEERNRGNFPPRFSGRQFPNYSSELNVNALELEDSALYLCASSLQGTTYEQFFGPGTRLTVL.

This clone was seen a handful of times. J is TRBJ1-5 and V is TRBV5-6; D is possibly TRBD1 (5 bases). Germline loops: CDR1 SGHDT, CDR2 YYEEEE. CDR3 length: 15 residues. Trimming cost V 0 bases and J 3 bases, with 10 bases left between them. CDR3 region: CASSLGRVANQPQHF. The CDR3 coding sequence is TGTGCCAGCAGCTTGGGCAGGGTGGCCAATCAGCCCCAGCATTTT.

This CDR3 reads CASSRTDGSYQETQYF. CDR3 DNA: TGTGCCAGCAGCCGAACTGACGGGTCGTATCAAGAGACCCAGTACTTC. V and J are TRBV5-4 and TRBJ2-5, with D unresolved. Germline CDR1 and CDR2: SGHNT and YYREEE (reference sequence). The V gene lost 4 bases and the J gene lost 2 bases, with 18 bases spanning the gap. The length of the CDR3 is 16 residues. Full variable domain (missing parts from reference TRBV5-4 and TRBJ2-5): ETGVTQSPTHLIKTRGQQVTLRCSSQSGHNTVSWYQQALGQGPQFIFQYYREEENGRGNFPPRFSGLQFPNYSSELNVNALELDDSALYLCASSRTDGSYQETQYFGPGTRLLVL.